A single sample gave rise to the 15 T cell receptor beta chains below, sequenced in a study of spatial heterogeneity in lung cancer. MiXCR, run by TCRdb on the 5' RACE reads, gives a single entry per CDR3 protein. The sample holds around 100,000 distinct CDR3 sequences, roughly a tenth seen once. Time point defined: blood at routine non-recurrence follow-up after resection. Sequences were derived from PBMCs, sampled at follow-up. Receptors were obtained from a female donor with early-stage non-small cell lung cancer.

The chain recombines TRBV7-2 with TRBJ1-1; D is possibly TRBD1 (6 bases). Trimming took 3 bases from V and 7 from J, leaving 12 bases between them. CDR1 and CDR2 from the germline V gene are SGHTA and FQGNSA. This CDR3 contains 13 residues. The CDR3 is CASSLTGGHEAFF. Written as DNA, the CDR3 is TGTGCCAGCAGCTTGACGGGGGGGCATGAAGCTTTCTTT.

This clonotype was seen many times. The chain uses TRBV10-3 and TRBJ1-1, with 12 bases identical to TRBD1. After removal of 6 bases from V and 0 bases from J, the junction contained 8 bases not matched to a gene. The CDR3 length is 17 residues. Germline V gene sequence: CDR1 ENHRY, CDR2 SYGVKD. CDR3 protein: CAISYRDRGQLNTEAFF. The DNA of the CDR3 is TGTGCCATCAGCTACCGGGACAGGGGGCAACTGAACACTGAAGCTTTCTTT.

V and J are TRBV10-3 and TRBJ2-2, with TRBD2 matching over 11 bases. V dropped 3 bases and J dropped 4; count of bases not matched to a gene: 4. CDR1 is ENHRY, CDR2 SYGVKD, per germline. The CDR3 covers 16 residues. The CDR3 sequence: CAISDSGRARTGELFF. The CDR3 region has the DNA TGTGCCATCAGTGATAGCGGGAGGGCTCGCACCGGGGAGCTGTTTTTT.

There are many counts of this clonotype. The chain uses TRBV19 and TRBJ2-5; D not resolved. This CDR3 has 13 amino acids. CDR1 is LNHDA and CDR2 is SQIVND in the germline V gene (reference sequence). V lost 7 bases to trimming and J lost 2 bases, with 11 bases between them. The CDR3 region is CASTSSSQETQYF. The CDR3 DNA sequence: TGTGCCAGTACCTCATCCTCACAAGAGACCCAGTACTTC. The full variable domain, completed using reference TRBV19 and TRBJ2-5, is DGGITQSPKYLFRKEGQNVTLSCEQNLNHDAMYWYRQDPGQGLRLIYYSQIVNDFQKGDIAEGYSVSREKKESFPLTVTSAQKNPTAFYLCASTSSSQETQYFGPGTRLLVL.

This rearrangement joins TRBV7-2 to TRBJ2-3, with 9 bases fitting TRBD2. Germline assignment: CDR1 SGHTA and CDR2 FQGNSA. The CDR3 consists of 16 residues. V dropped 2 bases and J dropped 3; count of bases not matched to a gene: 6. The CDR3 region has the DNA TGTGCCAGCAGCTTAACAGCGGGAGGAGGGACAGATACGCAGTATTTT. It encodes CASSLTAGGGTDTQYF.

This clonotype was recorded at least ten times. V is TRBV3-1 and J is TRBJ2-3; 11 bases are shared with TRBD2. V trimming: 1 base; J trimming: 2 bases; junction bases outside the gene matches: 5. Germline V lookup: CDR1 LGHDT, CDR2 YNNKEL (reference sequence). The CDR3 runs to 17 residues. The CDR3: CASSQARLAGITDTQYF. CDR3 coding DNA: TGTGCCAGCAGCCAAGCCCGACTAGCGGGAATCACAGATACGCAGTATTTT.

The chain employs TRBV5-1 and TRBJ1-2, with D possibly being TRBD1 (6 bases). The CDR3 length is 13 residues. Germline V gene data show CDR1 as SGHRS and CDR2 as YFSETQ. V lost 2 bases and J lost 6, with 11 bases in between. CDR3 nucleotide sequence: TGCGCCAGCAGCTTAGCAGGGGCTAATGGCTACACCTTC. This encodes CASSLAGANGYTF.

This clonotype was detected only a few times. J is TRBJ2-5 and V is TRBV5-1; a weak D match, TRBD1 (6 bases). Trimming cost V 4 bases and J 1 base, with 8 bases left between them. This CDR3 comprises 13 residues. The germline gives CDR1 SGHRS, CDR2 YFSETQ. The CDR3 sequence: CASSRQVQETQYF. The CDR3 nucleotides read TGCGCCAGCAGCAGACAGGTCCAAGAGACCCAGTACTTC.

This clonotype occurred a few times. The chain links TRBV4-2 to TRBJ1-1; D not certain. This CDR3 has 14 amino acids. Between the trimmed V and J ends, which lost 0 bases and 4 bases, there was a span of 9 bases. Germline V gene lookup returns CDR1 LGHNA and CDR2 YNFKEQ. Written as DNA, the CDR3 is TGTGCCAGCAGCCAAGAAAGGTTAGGCACTGAAGCTTTCTTT. Its translation is CASSQERLGTEAFF.

A few counts support this clonotype. The chain recombines TRBV27 with TRBJ1-1, with TRBD1 as a possible D gene (5 bases). Germline CDR1 reads MNHEY; CDR2 reads SMNVEV (reference sequence). V was shortened by 2 bases and J by 0 bases, with 16 bases between the two germline ends. This CDR3 is 17 amino acids long. The DNA of the CDR3 is TGTGCCAGCAGTTTAATTGGACGGGGGGGAATGAACACTGAAGCTTTCTTT. It specifies CASSLIGRGGMNTEAFF.

The chain carries TRBV12-5 and TRBJ2-1; TRBD2 aligns across 9 bases. This CDR3 comprises 15 residues. The trim removed 1 base at V and 9 bases at J, leaving 7 bases unmatched. Looked up from germline, CDR1 is LGHNT and CDR2 is FRNRAP. The CDR3 sequence is CASGLGIAGVPEQFF. In DNA, the CDR3 is TGTGCTAGTGGTTTGGGAATAGCGGGAGTGCCTGAGCAGTTCTTC.

Judged by abundance, this clonotype is medium-sized (0.01 to 0.1%). The V and J genes are TRBV20-1 and TRBJ2-1; D is uncertain. Trimming removed 1 base at V and 4 bases at J, with 17 bases between. CDR1 DFQATT and CDR2 SNEGSKA come from the germline V gene (reference sequence). The CDR3 has 16 residues. The CDR3 coding sequence is TGCAGTGCTAGAGGAAGTGGAACCGTCGATTACAATGAGCAGTTCTTC. Translation: CSARGSGTVDYNEQFF.

The genes are TRBV11-2 and TRBJ2-2; D uncertain. The V end was cut by 3 bases, the J end by 6 bases, with 5 bases between. The CDR3 is 12 residues long. Germline V gives CDR1 SGHAT, CDR2 FQNNGV. The DNA of the CDR3 is TGTGCCAGCAGCTTTGAATCCGGGGAGCTGTTTTTT. Protein sequence: CASSFESGELFF.

This chain uses TRBV3-1 with TRBJ1-1; D ambiguous. The germline V gene has CDR1 LGHDT and CDR2 YNNKEL (reference sequence). The CDR3 runs to 13 residues. Trimming cost V 1 base and J 1 base, with 4 bases left between them. The CDR3 nucleotides are TGTGCCAGCAGCCAAGGACCGAACACTGAAGCTTTCTTT. It specifies CASSQGPNTEAFF.

This clonotype has only a few counts. The chain is built from TRBV6-2 or TRBV6-3 and TRBJ2-1, with 7 bases identical to TRBD1. This CDR3 is 18 amino acids long. Germline trimming cut 2 bases from V and 8 bases from J; bases unmatched to any gene: 18. Germline values: CDR1 MNHEY, CDR2 SVGEGT. The CDR3 loop reads CASSYPYNQGVLLYEQFF. The CDR3 DNA sequence: TGTGCCAGCAGTTACCCCTATAATCAGGGGGTCTTACTCTATGAGCAGTTCTTC.